The T cell receptor beta chain described here comes from a study of blood T cell repertoires in COVID-19. Here immunoSEQ multiplex PCR was the method, and the copy in TCRdb shows in-frame clones only, minus some. The sample shows approximately 240,000 clones, approximately 80% of them seen only once. The CDR3 length is 15 residues. The germline V gene encodes CDR1 KGHSH and CDR2 LQKENI. V gave up 8 bases and J gave up 0 bases, with 11 bases separating them. The study drew participants aged about 18 to 95 years from approximately 23 US areas. The rearrangement links TRBV18 to TRBJ1-6; D call uncertain. Sequenced sample: PBMCs or T cells enriched from blood (not recorded which). The sequence derives from a woman in her thirties or forties with acute COVID-19. Here the CDR3 DNA reads TGTGCCAGCACGAATAGGAGCTCCTATAATTCACCCCTCCACTTT. It translates to CASTNRSSYNSPLHF. Together with reference TRBV18 and TRBJ1-6, the CDR3 gives the full variable domain: NAGVMQNPRHLVRRRGQEARLRCSPMKGHSHVYWYRQLPEEGLKFMVYLQKENIIDESGMPKERFSAEFPKEGPSILRIQQVVRGDSAAYFCASTNRSSYNSPLHFGNGTRLTVT.